This TCR beta chain emerged from a study of shared clonotypes between healthy human individuals. Profiled with immunoSEQ multiplex PCR; TCRdb holds only in-frame clones, not every one. Seen here are about 110,000 clones, more than 65% observed once, and the top ten hold roughly 22%. Donors were healthy HIV-negative adults without recently reported acute infections or vaccinations. This receptor was obtained from a woman in her 30s in good health. The sequenced sample was memory CD8+ T cells sorted from blood. This sample's subset: CD45RO+ cells pooled with CCR7-negative TemRA cells.

This chain's CDR3 is CASTENRGVESPLHF. The CDR3 DNA sequence: TGTGCCAGCACCGAGAACAGGGGAGTAGAGTCACCCCTCCACTTT. The J gene is TRBJ1-6, the V gene TRBV25-1, with 7 bases matching TRBD1. Germline assignment: CDR1 MGHDK and CDR2 SYGVNS. This CDR3 contains 15 residues. V dropped 7 bases and J dropped 10; count of bases not matched to a gene: 13.